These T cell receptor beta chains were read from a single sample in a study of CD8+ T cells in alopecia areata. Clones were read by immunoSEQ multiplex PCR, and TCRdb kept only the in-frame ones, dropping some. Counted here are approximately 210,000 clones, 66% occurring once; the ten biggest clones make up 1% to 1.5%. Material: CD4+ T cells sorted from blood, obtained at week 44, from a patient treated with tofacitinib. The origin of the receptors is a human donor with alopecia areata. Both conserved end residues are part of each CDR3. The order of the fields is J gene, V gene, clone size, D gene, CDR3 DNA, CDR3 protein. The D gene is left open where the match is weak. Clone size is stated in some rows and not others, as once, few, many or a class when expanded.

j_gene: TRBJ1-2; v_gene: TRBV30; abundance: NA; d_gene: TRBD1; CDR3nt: TGTGCCTGGGCCACAGGGGGCCCACCGGATGGCTACACCTTC; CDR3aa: CAWATGGPPDGYTF
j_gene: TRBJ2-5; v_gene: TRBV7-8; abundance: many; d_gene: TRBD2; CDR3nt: TGTGCCAGCAGCAAACTGACTAGCGGGGAGACCCAGTACTTC; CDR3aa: CASSKLTSGETQYF
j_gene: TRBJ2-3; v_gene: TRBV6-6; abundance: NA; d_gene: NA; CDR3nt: TGTGCCAGCACTCCATCCCGGGGCCGGGTAGATACGCAGTATTTT; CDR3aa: CASTPSRGRVDTQYF
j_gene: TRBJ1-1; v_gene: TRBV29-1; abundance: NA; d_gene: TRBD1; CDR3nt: TGCAGCGTTCGACAGGGTGGGGACACTGAAGCTTTCTTT; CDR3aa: CSVRQGGDTEAFF
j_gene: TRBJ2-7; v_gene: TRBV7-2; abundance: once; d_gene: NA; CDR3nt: TGTGCCAGCCGCCCTACCCTGGGACATCTAAGCTACGAGCAGTACTTC; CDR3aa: CASRPTLGHLSYEQYF
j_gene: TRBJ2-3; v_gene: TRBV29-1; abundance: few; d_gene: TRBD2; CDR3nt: TGCAGCGTCCAGCGGGGGAGCACAGATACGCAGTATTTT; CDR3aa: CSVQRGSTDTQYF
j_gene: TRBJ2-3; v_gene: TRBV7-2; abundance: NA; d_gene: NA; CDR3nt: TGTGCCAGCAGCTTAGTTAGGTCCTCAGATACGCAGTATTTT; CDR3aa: CASSLVRSSDTQYF
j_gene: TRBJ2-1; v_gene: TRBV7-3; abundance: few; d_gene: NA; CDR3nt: TGTGCCAGCAGCTTACCGACTAGTGCTAGCGATGAGCAGTTCTTC; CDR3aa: CASSLPTSASDEQFF
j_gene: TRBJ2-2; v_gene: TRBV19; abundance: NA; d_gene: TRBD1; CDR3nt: TGTGCCAGTAGTCACAGGGGATTAAACACCGGGGAGCTGTTTTTT; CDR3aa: CASSHRGLNTGELFF
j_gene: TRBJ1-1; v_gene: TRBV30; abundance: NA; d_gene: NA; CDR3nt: TGTGCCTGGAGTGTTAGAGGGGTTGCTGTCACTGAAGCTTTCTTT; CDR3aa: CAWSVRGVAVTEAFF
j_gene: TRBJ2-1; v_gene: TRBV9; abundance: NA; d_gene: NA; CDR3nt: TGTGCCAGCAGCGTAGTTTTCGGTGGAGCGGCCTACAATGAGCAGTTCTTC; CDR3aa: CASSVVFGGAAYNEQFF
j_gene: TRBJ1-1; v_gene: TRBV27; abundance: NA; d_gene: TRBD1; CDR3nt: TGTGCCAGCAGTGACAGGGGGAGCACTGAAGCTTTCTTT; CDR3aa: CASSDRGSTEAFF
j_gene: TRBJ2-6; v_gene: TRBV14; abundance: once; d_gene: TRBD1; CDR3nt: TGTGCCAGCAGCCTGAACACAGGGGTCGGGGCCAACGTCCTGACTTTC; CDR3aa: CASSLNTGVGANVLTF
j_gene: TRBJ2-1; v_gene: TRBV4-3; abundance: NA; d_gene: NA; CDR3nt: TGCGCCAGCAGCCAAGAACCCCCTGGGTCCTACAATGAGCAGTTCTTC; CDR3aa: CASSQEPPGSYNEQFF